This entry lists 9 T cell receptor beta chains sequenced from one sample in a study of blood T cell repertoires in COVID-19. Method: immunoSEQ multiplex PCR; TCRdb's copy keeps in-frame clones and lacks some. This repertoire shows over 400,000 clones, just over 85% found once; its top ten account for over 1.1%. Sequencing input: peripheral blood. All receptors come from a woman in her thirties with active or convalescent COVID-19.

The chain uses TRBV19 and TRBJ1-2; D possibly corresponds to TRBD1 (5 bases). Trimming took 6 bases from V and 7 from J, leaving 18 bases between them. This CDR3 region has 14 residues. Germline-derived CDR1 and CDR2 are LNHDA and SQIVND (reference sequence). The CDR3 nucleotides read TGTGCCAGTAGCATCGGCAGGGACTTAAGTGGCTACACCTTC. Its translation: CASSIGRDLSGYTF.

V gene TRBV3-1 (or the pseudogene TRBV3-2) combines with J gene TRBJ2-5, with 8 bases aligning to TRBD2. This CDR3 is 14 amino acids long. V shed 5 bases, J shed 1 base, and the junction held 3 bases outside the gene matches. Germline CDR1 reads LGHDT; CDR2 reads YNNKEL (reference sequence). The chain's CDR3 is CASSLAGPQETQYF. CDR3 bases: TGTGCCAGCAGCTTAGCGGGGCCCCAAGAGACCCAGTACTTC.

The chain combines TRBV30 with TRBJ1-2; 7 bases match TRBD1. Trimming took 3 bases from V and 0 from J; bases not matched to a gene: 1. Germline assignment: CDR1 GTSNPN and CDR2 SVGIG (reference sequence). CDR3 length: 13 residues. The CDR3 DNA reads as TGTGCCTGGAGAACAGGGGCTAACTATGGCTACACCTTC. The encoded protein is CAWRTGANYGYTF.

The chain combines TRBV6-5 with TRBJ2-1; TRBD2 agrees at 9 bases. This CDR3 is 14 amino acids long. Germline loops: CDR1 MNHEY, CDR2 SVGAGI. J was trimmed by 6 bases and V by 6 bases; bases with no gene match: 6. As DNA, the CDR3 is TGTGCCAGCAGGGGGACTAGCATACTCAATGAGCAGTTCTTC. Translated: CASRGTSILNEQFF.

This chain uses TRBV19 with TRBJ2-7, with 8 nucleotides matching TRBD2. With 5 bases clipped from V and 0 bases from J, the junction kept 3 bases outside the gene matches. Germline CDR1 and CDR2: LNHDA and SQIVND (reference sequence). The CDR3 loop spans 14 amino acids. This CDR3 reads CASSQAGASYEQYF. The CDR3 DNA is TGTGCCAGTAGTCAAGCGGGGGCCTCCTACGAGCAGTACTTC.

A note on this clone: An end of the junction does not agree with germline; a read error may underlie this. J is TRBJ1-4 and V is TRBV6-5; 9 bases align to TRBD1. The CDR3 extends over 15 amino acids. Germline lookup yields CDR1 MNHEY and CDR2 SVGAGI. The CDR3 coding sequence is TGTGCCAGCAGTGACTCCGGGACAGGGTATGAAAAACTGTTTTTT. It encodes CASSDSGTGYEKLFF.

This chain links TRBV6-5 with TRBJ1-1, with TRBD1 matching 9 bases. Germline V gene sequence: CDR1 MNHEY, CDR2 SVGAGI. The CDR3 length is 13 residues. V shed 6 bases, J shed 7 bases, and the junction held 6 bases outside the gene matches. For the CDR3, the DNA is TGTGCCAGCAGGGGACAGGGTCAGGGTGAAGCTTTCTTT. Protein: CASRGQGQGEAFF.

J is TRBJ1-1 and V is TRBV5-6; 9 nucleotides line up with TRBD1. The V gene's germline CDR1 is SGHDT and CDR2 YYEEEE. The trim removed 4 bases at V and 2 bases at J, leaving 6 bases unmatched. The CDR3 has 15 residues. This chain's CDR3 is CASSPEGQGNTEAFF. The CDR3 coding sequence is TGTGCCAGCAGCCCGGAGGGACAGGGAAACACTGAAGCTTTCTTT.

This clone was seen only once. This chain joins TRBV30 and TRBJ2-7, with TRBD1 matching 11 bases. The CDR3 has 14 amino acids. V trimming: 5 bases; J trimming: 4 bases; junction bases outside the gene matches: 7. CDR1 is GTSNPN, CDR2 SVGIG, per germline (reference sequence). CDR3 amino acids: CAWCRGQGAYEQYF. In DNA form, the CDR3 reads TGTGCCTGGTGCCGCGGACAGGGGGCTTACGAGCAGTACTTC.